These T cell receptor beta chains were read from a single sample in a study of control samples from healthy donors and cancer patients. Libraries were prepared by immunoSEQ multiplex PCR; TCRdb keeps only in-frame clonotypes and omits some of them. The profile shows some 120,000 clones, 85% to 90% of them singletons. Sequenced sample: blood. The receptor set was obtained from a woman between 70 and 85 years old in good health. Each CDR3 is given with its conserved first and last residue. The D gene is left open where the match is weak. Some rows have no size entry. The others give once, few or many, or a class for an expanded clone.

J gene: TRBJ2-2; V gene: TRBV10-2; D gene: TRBD2; clone size: .; CDR3 DNA: TGCGCCAGCAGTGAGGCGTGGGGAGGGGACACCGGGGAGCTGTTTTTT; CDR3 protein: CASSEAWGGDTGELFF
J gene: TRBJ1-6; V gene: TRBV12-2; D gene: .; clone size: .; CDR3 DNA: TGTGCAAGTCGCATCCCGACGGGGAGCTCCTATAATTCACCCCTCCACTTT; CDR3 protein: CASRIPTGSSYNSPLHF
J gene: TRBJ1-6; V gene: TRBV10-1; D gene: .; clone size: .; CDR3 DNA: TGCGCCAGCAGTGAGCAGGGTGGGTCACCCCTCCACTTT; CDR3 protein: CASSEQGGSPLHF
J gene: TRBJ1-1; V gene: TRBV3-1/TRBV3-2; D gene: .; clone size: .; CDR3 DNA: TGTGCCAGCAGCCCTAGATATACAGTGGACACTGAAGCTTTCTTT; CDR3 protein: CASSPRYTVDTEAFF
J gene: TRBJ2-2; V gene: TRBV7-2; D gene: .; clone size: once; CDR3 DNA: TGTGCCAGCAGCTACAACGGGGACAAGAACACCGGGGAGCTGTTTTTT; CDR3 protein: CASSYNGDKNTGELFF
J gene: TRBJ2-6; V gene: TRBV5-6; D gene: TRBD1; clone size: .; CDR3 DNA: TGTGCCAGCAGCACCCGGACAGGGGGGTACAGCTCTGGGGCCAACGTCCTGACTTTC; CDR3 protein: CASSTRTGGYSSGANVLTF
J gene: TRBJ1-4; V gene: TRBV5-6; D gene: TRBD1; clone size: once; CDR3 DNA: TGTGCCAGCAGCTGGGGACAGGGGGAAAAACTGTTTTTT; CDR3 protein: CASSWGQGEKLFF
J gene: TRBJ2-3; V gene: TRBV7-3; D gene: TRBD2; clone size: .; CDR3 DNA: TGTGCCAGCAGCCCCAGGACTAGCGGGGCCCTGGGGGATACGCAGTATTTT; CDR3 protein: CASSPRTSGALGDTQYF
J gene: TRBJ2-5; V gene: TRBV14; D gene: .; clone size: .; CDR3 DNA: TGTGCCAGCAGCCAAGTACGGGGCAGCCAAGAGACCCAGTACTTC; CDR3 protein: CASSQVRGSQETQYF
J gene: TRBJ2-1; V gene: TRBV4-3; D gene: .; clone size: .; CDR3 DNA: TGCGCCAGCAGCCATGGGGACTCTTCCTACAATGAGCAGTTCTTC; CDR3 protein: CASSHGDSSYNEQFF
J gene: TRBJ2-1; V gene: TRBV9; D gene: TRBD2; clone size: .; CDR3 DNA: TGTGCCAGCAGCGTCCAAAGCGGGGGGCCCTACAATGAGCAGTTCTTC; CDR3 protein: CASSVQSGGPYNEQFF
J gene: TRBJ2-3; V gene: TRBV10-1; D gene: TRBD2; clone size: .; CDR3 DNA: TGCGCCAGCAGCAGCAGCGGACTAGCGGAGACAGATACGCAGTATTTT; CDR3 protein: CASSSSGLAETDTQYF
J gene: TRBJ1-2; V gene: TRBV19; D gene: .; clone size: .; CDR3 DNA: TGTGCCAGTAGTCGACTTGGGGGGAACTATGGCTACACCTTC; CDR3 protein: CASSRLGGNYGYTF
J gene: TRBJ2-1; V gene: TRBV5-4; D gene: TRBD2; clone size: .; CDR3 DNA: TGTGCCAGCAGCTCTAGCGGGGTATCCTACAATGAGCAGTTCTTC; CDR3 protein: CASSSSGVSYNEQFF
J gene: TRBJ1-6; V gene: TRBV5-1; D gene: .; clone size: .; CDR3 DNA: TGCGCCAGCAGCTCCGGACAGAATTCACCCCTCCACTTT; CDR3 protein: CASSSGQNSPLHF
J gene: TRBJ1-4; V gene: TRBV4-3; D gene: TRBD1; clone size: .; CDR3 DNA: TGCGCCAGCAGCCAAGAAAGGGGACAGCCGGGTGGTGAAAAACTGTTTTTT; CDR3 protein: CASSQERGQPGGEKLFF
J gene: TRBJ2-4; V gene: TRBV5-5; D gene: .; clone size: .; CDR3 DNA: TGTGCCAGCAGCTTTAGTCGGCAGGGGGCCAAAAACATTCAGTACTTC; CDR3 protein: CASSFSRQGAKNIQYF
J gene: TRBJ2-7; V gene: TRBV11-2; D gene: TRBD2; clone size: .; CDR3 DNA: TGTGCCAGCCGGGCGGGGGTTAACGAGCAGTACTTC; CDR3 protein: CASRAGVNEQYF
J gene: TRBJ2-3; V gene: TRBV11-2; D gene: .; clone size: .; CDR3 DNA: TGTGCCAGCAGCTCCCGACAAGGAGGGAGCACAGATACGCAGTATTTT; CDR3 protein: CASSSRQGGSTDTQYF
J gene: TRBJ1-2; V gene: TRBV6-1; D gene: .; clone size: .; CDR3 DNA: TGTGCCAGCAGTGAAGGTTCGACAGCGGACTATGGCTACACCTTC; CDR3 protein: CASSEGSTADYGYTF
J gene: TRBJ2-2; V gene: TRBV5-1; D gene: TRBD2; clone size: .; CDR3 DNA: TGCGCCAGCAGCTTCCTAGCGGGGAACACCGGGGAGCTGTTTTTT; CDR3 protein: CASSFLAGNTGELFF
J gene: TRBJ1-4; V gene: TRBV27; D gene: .; clone size: .; CDR3 DNA: TGTGCCAGCAGTTTAAGTTTTTCGGGACAAAATGAAAAACTGTTTTTT; CDR3 protein: CASSLSFSGQNEKLFF
J gene: TRBJ1-5; V gene: TRBV6-2/TRBV6-3; D gene: .; clone size: .; CDR3 DNA: TGTGCCAGCAGTTATGAAATGAATCAGCCCCAGCATTTT; CDR3 protein: CASSYEMNQPQHF
J gene: TRBJ2-5; V gene: TRBV7-8; D gene: .; clone size: .; CDR3 DNA: TGTGCCAGCAGCTGGCAGGCAAAAGAGACCCAGTACTTC; CDR3 protein: CASSWQAKETQYF
J gene: TRBJ2-7; V gene: TRBV7-9; D gene: TRBD1; clone size: .; CDR3 DNA: TGTGCCAGCAGCTCCCCCCCGGACAGGCCCCAATACGAGCAGTACTTC; CDR3 protein: CASSSPPDRPQYEQYF
J gene: TRBJ2-1; V gene: TRBV5-4; D gene: TRBD2; clone size: .; CDR3 DNA: TGTGCCAGCAGCTCCACCCTCTCCGGGGGGGGGTCCTACAATGAGCAGTTCTTC; CDR3 protein: CASSSTLSGGGSYNEQFF
J gene: TRBJ2-5; V gene: TRBV2; D gene: .; clone size: .; CDR3 DNA: TGTGCCAGCAAGTACCAAGAGACCCAGTACTTC; CDR3 protein: CASKYQETQYF
J gene: TRBJ1-6; V gene: TRBV6-6; D gene: .; clone size: .; CDR3 DNA: TGTGCCAGCAGTAGGGGACATGATAATTCACCCCTCCACTTT; CDR3 protein: CASSRGHDNSPLHF
J gene: TRBJ2-3; V gene: TRBV9; D gene: .; clone size: once; CDR3 DNA: TGTGCCAGCAGCGTGGGTGTGCGGCAGTCCGGCACAGATACGCAGTATTTT; CDR3 protein: CASSVGVRQSGTDTQYF
J gene: TRBJ2-7; V gene: TRBV18; D gene: .; clone size: .; CDR3 DNA: TGTGCCAGCTCACCCAGGGTTTACTACGAGCAGTACTTC; CDR3 protein: CASSPRVYYEQYF
J gene: TRBJ2-2; V gene: TRBV5-6; D gene: .; clone size: .; CDR3 DNA: TGTGCCAGCAGCTTGATCGCTTCGTTGACCTATCGGTCCGGGGAGCTGTTTTTT; CDR3 protein: CASSLIASLTYRSGELFF
J gene: TRBJ1-5; V gene: TRBV19; D gene: .; clone size: few; CDR3 DNA: TGTGCCAGTAGTATAGATCGAAACGGGGCTGTAGGACAGCCCCAGCATTTT; CDR3 protein: CASSIDRNGAVGQPQHF
J gene: TRBJ1-4; V gene: TRBV12-3/TRBV12-4; D gene: .; clone size: .; CDR3 DNA: TGTGCCAGCAGCTATAGGGAAAAACTGTTTTTT; CDR3 protein: CASSYREKLFF
J gene: TRBJ2-3; V gene: TRBV5-1; D gene: TRBD2; clone size: once; CDR3 DNA: TGCGCCAGCAGCTTGGCCGCGTCGGCGGGAGGTAGCACAGATACGCAGTATTTT; CDR3 protein: CASSLAASAGGSTDTQYF
J gene: TRBJ2-1; V gene: TRBV11-2; D gene: .; clone size: .; CDR3 DNA: TGTGCCAGCAGCCTATACGTTGAGCAGTTCTTC; CDR3 protein: CASSLYVEQFF
J gene: TRBJ2-1; V gene: TRBV7-3; D gene: TRBD1; clone size: .; CDR3 DNA: TGTGCCAGCAGCCAGGACAGGGGATCCTACAATGAGCAGTTCTTC; CDR3 protein: CASSQDRGSYNEQFF
J gene: TRBJ1-2; V gene: TRBV10-3; D gene: TRBD1; clone size: .; CDR3 DNA: TGTGCCATCAGTGGCCGGACAGGGGTCGGCGGCTACACCTTC; CDR3 protein: CAISGRTGVGGYTF
J gene: TRBJ2-5; V gene: TRBV27; D gene: .; clone size: .; CDR3 DNA: TGTGCCAGCAGTCCTCTCCGAGGGCAAGAGACCCAGTACTTC; CDR3 protein: CASSPLRGQETQYF
J gene: TRBJ1-2; V gene: TRBV16; D gene: .; clone size: .; CDR3 DNA: TGTGCCAGCAGCCAAGACGTGAGGGGCAGCTACACCTTC; CDR3 protein: CASSQDVRGSYTF
J gene: TRBJ2-1; V gene: TRBV5-1; D gene: TRBD2; clone size: .; CDR3 DNA: TGCGCCAGCAGCTTGGCGGGGGGGGCGTTTGAGCAGTTCTTC; CDR3 protein: CASSLAGGAFEQFF
J gene: TRBJ2-3; V gene: TRBV4-3; D gene: .; clone size: .; CDR3 DNA: TGCGCCAGCAGCCAAGATAGAACCCGGACGAATACGCAGTATTTT; CDR3 protein: CASSQDRTRTNTQYF
J gene: TRBJ2-5; V gene: TRBV9; D gene: .; clone size: once; CDR3 DNA: TGTGCCAGCAGCGTTATGCAGTCCAACCCCCAAGAGACCCAGTACTTC; CDR3 protein: CASSVMQSNPQETQYF
J gene: TRBJ2-3; V gene: TRBV7-2; D gene: TRBD2; clone size: .; CDR3 DNA: TGTGCCAGCAGCCCCTCGGGAGCGGGGGGGGGTAGGGATACGCAGTATTTT; CDR3 protein: CASSPSGAGGGRDTQYF
J gene: TRBJ2-5; V gene: TRBV3-1/TRBV3-2; D gene: .; clone size: .; CDR3 DNA: TGTGCCAGCAGCCAGATCCCGGAGACCCAGTACTTC; CDR3 protein: CASSQIPETQYF
J gene: TRBJ2-5; V gene: TRBV2; D gene: .; clone size: .; CDR3 DNA: TGTGCCAGCAGTCTATACGGGTCTCAAGGGGAGACCCAGTACTTC; CDR3 protein: CASSLYGSQGETQYF
J gene: TRBJ2-7; V gene: TRBV7-6; D gene: .; clone size: .; CDR3 DNA: TGTGCCAGCAGCCCGGACCCCGGGGACGAGCAGTACTTC; CDR3 protein: CASSPDPGDEQYF